The 32 T cell receptor beta chains below all came from one sample that was sequenced in a study of shared clonotypes between healthy human individuals. Method: immunoSEQ multiplex PCR; TCRdb's copy keeps in-frame clones and lacks some. The sample holds some 2,000,000 clones, 95% seen once. Specimen: naive CD4+ T cells sorted from blood. The subset was: CD45RA+ positively selected. These receptors originate from a man younger than 30 in good health.

Concerning this clone: In the same sample, other DNA sequences code for this CDR3. The V gene is TRBV10-3, the J gene TRBJ1-2; D remains ambiguous. Trimming removed 0 bases from V and 8 bases from J, with 7 bases in between. This CDR3 comprises 12 residues. Germline values: CDR1 ENHRY, CDR2 SYGVKD. CDR3 sequence (DNA): TGTGCCATCAGTGAGTCGAGTTACGGCTACACCTTC. Amino acids: CAISESSYGYTF.

The chain joins TRBV28 to TRBJ2-5; D may match TRBD1 or TRBD2 (6 bases each). The CDR3 has 15 amino acids. V was clipped by 5 bases and J by 4 bases, with 17 bases between them. Germline V gene data show CDR1 as MDHEN and CDR2 as SYDVKM. The CDR3 loop is CASSPAKGGLETQYF. The CDR3 coding sequence is TGTGCCAGCAGTCCCGCCAAGGGGGGCCTAGAGACCCAGTACTTC.

The V gene is TRBV6-6, the J gene TRBJ2-2, with D maybe TRBD1 (7 bases). The CDR3 is 13 residues long. Germline values: CDR1 MNHNY, CDR2 SVGAGI (reference sequence). V was shortened by 10 bases and J by 4 bases, with 13 bases between the two germline ends. The CDR3 loop reads CATRGVSTGELFF. In DNA form, the CDR3 reads TGTGCCACCAGGGGGGTTTCCACCGGGGAGCTGTTTTTT.

Points on this clone: Distinct nucleotide sequences in the sample also encode this CDR3. V and J are TRBV7-3 and TRBJ2-3; tentative D call: TRBD2 (5 bases). This CDR3 region has 14 residues. The germline V and J ends were trimmed by 2 bases and 3 bases, with 9 bases remaining between them. Germline V gene sequence: CDR1 SGHTA, CDR2 FQGTGA. The CDR3 DNA is TGTGCCAGCAGCTTAGGTACGGGAACAGATACGCAGTATTTT. It specifies CASSLGTGTDTQYF.

The chain recombines TRBV5-1 with TRBJ1-1, with D possibly matching TRBD1 (5 bases). The CDR3 loop spans 15 amino acids. Per germline, CDR1 SGHRS and CDR2 YFSETQ. Trimming took 4 bases from V and 4 from J, leaving 17 bases between them. CDR3 in DNA: TGCGCCAGCAGCCTCACCCGGGGGGTGAGCACTGAAGCTTTCTTT. It translates to CASSLTRGVSTEAFF.

Notes on this clone: Distinct nucleotide sequences in the sample also encode this CDR3. The chain is built from TRBV7-2 and TRBJ2-3, with D perhaps given as TRBD1 or TRBD2 (6 bases each). Between the trimmed V and J ends, which lost 3 bases and 2 bases, there was a span of 9 bases. The CDR3 is 14 amino acids. CDR1 and CDR2 (germline): SGHTA, FQGNSA. The DNA of the CDR3 is TGTGCCAGCAGCTTGTCGGGGGCCACAGATACGCAGTATTTT. Amino acid sequence: CASSLSGATDTQYF.

The chain carries TRBV5-1 and TRBJ2-1; D gene uncertain. The CDR3 spans 15 residues. The V gene lost 3 bases and the J gene lost 0 bases, with 10 bases spanning the gap. Per the germline V gene, CDR1 is SGHRS and CDR2 is YFSETQ. CDR3 region: CASSSGPSSYNEQFF. The DNA for the CDR3 is TGCGCCAGCAGCTCCGGGCCAAGCTCCTACAATGAGCAGTTCTTC.

As regards this clone: The same CDR3 is also encoded by other DNA sequences in this sample. The rearrangement links TRBV28 to TRBJ1-3; D unresolved. V lost 4 bases and J lost 1, with 5 bases in between. The CDR3 is made up of 13 amino acids. CDR1 and CDR2 from the germline V gene are MDHEN and SYDVKM. The CDR3 here is CASSWGSGNTIYF. The CDR3 nucleotides are TGTGCCAGCAGTTGGGGATCTGGAAACACCATATATTTT.

The chain couples TRBV30 to TRBJ2-5, with 8 bases aligning to TRBD1. CDR1 is GTSNPN and CDR2 is SVGIG in the germline V gene (reference sequence). V lost 3 bases and J lost 4; bases outside the gene matches: 10. This CDR3 has 15 residues. The CDR3 DNA follows: TGTGCCTGGAGCCGACTGGACAGGGCAGGAGAGACCCAGTACTTC. It encodes CAWSRLDRAGETQYF. The variable domain in full, completed from reference TRBV30 and TRBJ2-5, reads SQTIHQWPATLVQPVGSPLSLECTVEGTSNPNLYWYRQAAGRGLQLLFYSVGIGQISSEVPQNLSASRPQDRQFILSSKKLLLSDSGFYLCAWSRLDRAGETQYFGPGTRLLVL.

V and J are TRBV10-3 and TRBJ2-7; TRBD2 matches at 14 bases. The ends lost 3 bases at V and 6 bases at J; junction bases unmatched: 16. Germline V gives CDR1 ENHRY, CDR2 SYGVKD. CDR3 length: 19 amino acids. Here the CDR3 reads CAISDSGLAGGYPIVEQYF. The CDR3 DNA reads TGTGCCATCAGTGATTCCGGACTAGCGGGAGGATACCCCATAGTCGAGCAGTACTTC.

About this clone itself: Sequence at one end of the junction differs from germline and may be a read error. This chain links TRBV18 with TRBJ2-1, with 10 bases fitting TRBD2. This CDR3 comprises 16 residues. Germline CDR1 is KGHSH and CDR2 is LQKENI. CDR3 protein: CASSTPAGGPKNEQFF. The CDR3 nucleotides are TGTGCCAGCTCAACACCAGCGGGAGGGCCCAAGAATGAGCAGTTCTTC.

This rearrangement joins TRBV5-6 to TRBJ2-2, with 8 bases aligning to TRBD1. V trimming: 4 bases; J trimming: 0 bases; junction bases outside the gene matches: 11. The CDR3 contains 18 residues. The germline V gene has CDR1 SGHDT and CDR2 YYEEEE. Here the CDR3 DNA reads TGTGCCAGCAGCCCTGGCCCGGGACAGGCGCCGAACACCGGGGAGCTGTTTTTT. Protein product: CASSPGPGQAPNTGELFF.

The J gene is TRBJ1-5, the V gene TRBV10-3, with D possibly being TRBD1 (6 bases). The CDR3 extends over 13 amino acids. The germline V gene encodes CDR1 ENHRY and CDR2 SYGVKD. Trimming removed 10 bases at V and 7 bases at J, with 17 bases between. For the CDR3, the DNA is TGTGCCAGCAAACAGGGTCTGGACCAGCCCCAGCATTTT. This codes for CASKQGLDQPQHF.

This chain links TRBV7-2 with TRBJ2-3; D is ambiguous. V lost 5 bases and J lost 6, with 6 bases in between. Germline assignment: CDR1 SGHTA and CDR2 FQGNSA. CDR3 length: 11 amino acids. CDR3 region: CASSHPDTQYF. The DNA for the CDR3 is TGTGCCAGCAGCCATCCCGATACGCAGTATTTT.

This chain uses TRBV27 with TRBJ1-4; D may be TRBD1 (5 bases). In germline, CDR1 is MNHEY, CDR2 SMNVEV (reference sequence). Trimming stripped 3 bases from V and 8 bases from J, with 16 bases between. There are 15 residues in the CDR3. CDR3 bases: TGTGCCAGCAGTTTCGGCGGGACGGTCAGGGAAAAACTGTTTTTT. It encodes CASSFGGTVREKLFF.

V gene TRBV6-1 combines with J gene TRBJ2-5; TRBD1 agrees at 8 bases. With 8 bases clipped from V and 5 bases from J, the junction kept 7 bases outside the gene matches. Germline CDR1 is MNHNS and CDR2 is SASEGT. CDR3 length equals 13 residues. This CDR3 is CASEDRVGETQYF. The CDR3 DNA reads TGTGCCAGCGAGGACAGGGTGGGGGAGACCCAGTACTTC.

The chain has TRBV15 and TRBJ2-5; the D is unclear. The germline gives CDR1 LNHNV, CDR2 YYDKDF (reference sequence). CDR3 length equals 15 residues. V was shortened by 2 bases and J by 0 bases, with 10 bases between the two germline ends. Written as DNA, the CDR3 is TGTGCCACCAGCAGAACATCACTGGACCAAGAGACCCAGTACTTC. Translated, it gives CATSRTSLDQETQYF.

V gene TRBV7-8 combines with J gene TRBJ2-7; 7 positions match TRBD1. The CDR3 contains 13 residues. V dropped 1 base and J dropped 3; count of bases not matched to a gene: 0. CDR1 SGHVS and CDR2 FQNEAQ come from the germline V gene. The CDR3 region is CASSLGDSYEQYF. The CDR3 bases are TGTGCCAGCAGCTTAGGGGACAGCTACGAGCAGTACTTC.

Concerning this clone: Mismatch with germline at one junction end may stem from a read error. V gene TRBV30 combines with J gene TRBJ2-7; D unresolved. The CDR3 is made up of 11 amino acids. In germline, CDR1 is GTSNPN, CDR2 SVGIG (reference sequence). The CDR3 DNA sequence: TGTGCCTGGAGTGTTGATGGGTATCGCCACTTC. It is translated as CAWSVDGYRHF.

For this clone: This may come from a read error, since a much larger clone is one base off. V is TRBV19 and J is TRBJ2-2, with D tentatively TRBD1 or TRBD2 (5 bases each). Germline-derived CDR1 and CDR2 are LNHDA and SQIVND (reference sequence). The CDR3 loop spans 14 amino acids. Trimming removed 6 bases from V and 1 base from J, with 9 bases in between. CDR3 nucleotide sequence: TGTGCCAGTAGACTAGGACAGAACACCGGGGAGCTGTTTTTT. Amino acids: CASRLGQNTGELFF.

This sequence joins TRBV5-6 and TRBJ2-2, with 9 bases matching TRBD2. With V trimmed by 3 bases and J by 3 bases, 12 bases remained unmatched. From germline, CDR1 is SGHDT and CDR2 YYEEEE. CDR3 size: 18 residues. The DNA of the CDR3 is TGTGCCAGCAGCTACCGCCCGGGACTAGCAGCGGACACCGGGGAGCTGTTTTTT. This translates into CASSYRPGLAADTGELFF. Full variable domain (remainder filled in from reference TRBV5-6 and TRBJ2-2): DAGVTQSPTHLIKTRGQQVTLRCSPKSGHDTVSWYQQALGQGPQFIFQYYEEEERQRGNFPDRFSGHQFPNYSSELNVNALLLGDSALYLCASSYRPGLAADTGELFFGEGSRLTVL.

The V call is TRBV7-2, the J call TRBJ2-3; the D is unclear. V was trimmed by 3 bases and J by 2 bases, leaving 9 bases between them. In germline, CDR1 is SGHTA, CDR2 FQGNSA. The CDR3 totals 14 residues. As DNA, the CDR3 is TGTGCCAGCAGCTTGACGATTTCCACAGATACGCAGTATTTT. Protein product: CASSLTISTDTQYF.

This clone was seen once. V usage is TRBV11-2 and J usage is TRBJ2-7; 7 bases are a match to TRBD2. The CDR3 extends over 16 amino acids. The V segment lost 3 bases and the J segment 4 bases; nucleotides outside the gene matches: 12. Germline lookup yields CDR1 SGHAT and CDR2 FQNNGV. In DNA, the CDR3 is TGTGCCAGCAGCTTTCGGTGGCGATCAGCGGGATACGAGCAGTACTTC. It specifies CASSFRWRSAGYEQYF.

A note on this clone: The sample has other DNA sequences that encode this CDR3 too. The chain has TRBV19 and TRBJ1-2, with D possibly TRBD1 on 5 matching bases. This CDR3 region has 13 residues. Trimming removed 6 bases at V and 3 bases at J, with 11 bases between. The germline V gene encodes CDR1 LNHDA and CDR2 SQIVND (reference sequence). DNA of the CDR3: TGTGCCAGTAGCCCCACGGGGGACTATGGCTACACCTTC. As protein: CASSPTGDYGYTF.

The chain carries TRBV4-2 and TRBJ2-3; a weak D match, TRBD2 (5 bases). The CDR3 contains 16 residues. V lost 0 bases, J lost 4 bases, and 14 bases lay in between. Germline CDR1 LGHNA, CDR2 YNFKEQ. CDR3 nucleotides: TGTGCCAGCAGCCAAGACGGCCGCGGGCCATCAGATACGCAGTATTTT. Residues: CASSQDGRGPSDTQYF.

The chain recombines TRBV2 with TRBJ2-4; no firm D call. The V end was cut by 4 bases, the J end by 0 bases, with 7 bases between. Germline loops: CDR1 SNHLY, CDR2 FYNNEI. This CDR3 has 14 residues. The CDR3 spells CASSVGEAKNIQYF. CDR3 DNA: TGTGCCAGCAGTGTCGGTGAAGCCAAAAACATTCAGTACTTC.

The V call is TRBV7-2, the J call TRBJ2-5, with TRBD2 matching over 9 bases. The CDR3 loop spans 16 amino acids. CDR1 is SGHTA, CDR2 FQGNSA, per germline. With 3 bases clipped from V and 5 bases from J, the junction kept 10 bases outside the gene matches. CDR3 DNA sequence: TGTGCCAGCAGCTTCTGGGGTAGCGGGAGACGGGAGACCCAGTACTTC. Translated, it gives CASSFWGSGRRETQYF.

This chain links TRBV7-2 with TRBJ1-3; 10 positions agree with TRBD1. The germline CDR1 and CDR2 sequences are SGHTA and FQGNSA. V was pared by 5 bases and J by 5 bases, with 18 bases of the junction left unmatched. The CDR3 runs to 19 residues. CDR3 sequence reads: CASSKSGTGESDSRNTIYF. CDR3 in DNA: TGTGCCAGCAGCAAATCCGGGACAGGGGAGTCGGATTCCAGAAACACCATATATTTT.

Turning to this clone: Other DNA sequences from this sample encode an identical CDR3 as well. The chain joins TRBV19 to TRBJ1-6; no clear D. This CDR3 spans 14 amino acids. Germline assignment: CDR1 LNHDA and CDR2 SQIVND (reference sequence). V was pared by 5 bases and J by 0 bases, with 5 bases between. CDR3 sequence: CASSSSSYNSPLHF. DNA of the CDR3: TGTGCCAGTAGTTCCAGCTCCTATAATTCACCCCTCCACTTT.

This clone was picked up a small number of times. J is TRBJ1-1 and V is TRBV30; D not certain. This CDR3 has 13 amino acids. Germline V gene lookup returns CDR1 GTSNPN and CDR2 SVGIG (reference sequence). V lost 3 bases, J lost 0 bases, and 8 bases lay in between. The CDR3 coding sequence is TGTGCCTGGAGGGAAACAGTGAACACTGAAGCTTTCTTT. Protein product: CAWRETVNTEAFF.

The V gene is TRBV7-6, the J gene TRBJ2-3, with D unclear. Per the germline V gene, CDR1 is SGHVS and CDR2 is FNYEAQ. The CDR3 sequence is 14 residues long. V lost 1 base and J lost 3, with 8 bases in between. CDR3 loop: CASSLVRDTDTQYF. The CDR3 coding sequence is TGTGCCAGCAGCTTAGTTCGAGATACAGATACGCAGTATTTT.

The V gene is TRBV28, the J gene TRBJ1-6, with unresolved D. CDR1 and CDR2 (germline): MDHEN, SYDVKM. The CDR3 is 16 amino acids. Trimming removed 5 bases from V and 0 bases from J, with 11 bases in between. As DNA, the CDR3 is TGTGCCAGCAGTCTGTGGGTGAGCTCCTATAATTCACCCCTCCACTTT. Its protein is CASSLWVSSYNSPLHF.